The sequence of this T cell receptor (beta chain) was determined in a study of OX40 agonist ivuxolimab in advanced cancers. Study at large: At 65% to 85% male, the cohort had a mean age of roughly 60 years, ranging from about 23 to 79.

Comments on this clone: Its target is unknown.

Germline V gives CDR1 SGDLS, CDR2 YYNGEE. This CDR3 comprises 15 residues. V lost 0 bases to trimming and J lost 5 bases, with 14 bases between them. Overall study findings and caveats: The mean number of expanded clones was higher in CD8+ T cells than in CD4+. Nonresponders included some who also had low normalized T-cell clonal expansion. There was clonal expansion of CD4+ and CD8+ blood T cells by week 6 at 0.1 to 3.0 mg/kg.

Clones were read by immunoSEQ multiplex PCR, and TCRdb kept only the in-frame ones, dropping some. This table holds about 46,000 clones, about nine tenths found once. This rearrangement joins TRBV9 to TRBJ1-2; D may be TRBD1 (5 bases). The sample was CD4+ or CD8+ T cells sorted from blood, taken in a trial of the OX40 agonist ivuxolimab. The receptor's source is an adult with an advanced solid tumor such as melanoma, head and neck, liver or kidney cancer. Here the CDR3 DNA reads TGTGCCAGCAGCGTAGGGAGTCAGGGAGGATATGGCTACACCTTC. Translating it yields CASSVGSQGGYGYTF. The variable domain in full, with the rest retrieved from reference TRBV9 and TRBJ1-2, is DSGVTQTPKHLITATGQRVTLRCSPRSGDLSVYWYQQSLDQGLQFLIQYYNGEERAKGNILERFSAQQFPDLHSELNLSSLELGDSALYFCASSVGSQGGYGYTFGSGTRLTVV.